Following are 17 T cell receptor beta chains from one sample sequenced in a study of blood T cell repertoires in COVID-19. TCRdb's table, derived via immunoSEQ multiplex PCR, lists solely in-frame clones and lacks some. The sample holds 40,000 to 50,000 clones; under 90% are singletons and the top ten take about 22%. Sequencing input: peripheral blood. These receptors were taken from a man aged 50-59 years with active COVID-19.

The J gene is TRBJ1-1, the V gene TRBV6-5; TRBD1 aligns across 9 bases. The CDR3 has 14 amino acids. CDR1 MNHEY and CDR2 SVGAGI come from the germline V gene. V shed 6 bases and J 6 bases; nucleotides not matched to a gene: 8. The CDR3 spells CASSPGQGAAEAFF. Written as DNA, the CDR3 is TGTGCCAGCAGCCCGGGACAGGGTGCGGCTGAAGCTTTCTTT.

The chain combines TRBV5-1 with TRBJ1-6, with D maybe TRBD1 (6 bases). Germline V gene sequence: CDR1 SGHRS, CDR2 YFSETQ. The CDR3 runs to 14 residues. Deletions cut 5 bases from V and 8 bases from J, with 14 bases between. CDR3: CASSLGQSHSPLHF. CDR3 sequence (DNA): TGCGCCAGCAGTCTAGGACAGTCCCATTCACCCCTCCACTTT.

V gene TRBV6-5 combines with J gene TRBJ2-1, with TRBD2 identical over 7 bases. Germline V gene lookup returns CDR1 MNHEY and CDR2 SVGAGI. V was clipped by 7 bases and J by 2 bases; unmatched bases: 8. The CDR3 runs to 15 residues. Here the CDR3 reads CASKPPSGTYNEQFF. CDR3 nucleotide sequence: TGTGCCAGCAAACCTCCTAGCGGAACCTACAATGAGCAGTTCTTC.

CDR3 coding DNA: TGCGCCAGCAGCGCCGTAGGGGGACAAGAGACCCAGTACTTC. It is translated as CASSAVGGQETQYF. The chain employs TRBV5-1 and TRBJ2-5; D is perhaps TRBD1 (6 bases). Germline lookup yields CDR1 SGHRS and CDR2 YFSETQ. This CDR3 has 14 amino acids. The V end lost 4 bases, the J end lost 2 bases, and 12 bases lay between the germline ends. Using reference TRBV5-1 and TRBJ2-5 for the parts outside the CDR3, the full variable domain is KAGVTQTPRYLIKTRGQQVTLSCSPISGHRSVSWYQQTPGQGLQFLFEYFSETQRNKGNFPGRFSGRQFSNSRSEMNVSTLELGDSALYLCASSAVGGQETQYFGPGTRLLVL.

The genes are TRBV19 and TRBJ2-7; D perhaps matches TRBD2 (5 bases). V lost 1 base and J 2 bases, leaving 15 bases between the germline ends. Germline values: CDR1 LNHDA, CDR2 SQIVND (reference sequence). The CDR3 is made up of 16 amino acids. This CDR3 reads CASSIGEGSKAYEQYF. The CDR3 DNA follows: TGTGCCAGTAGTATAGGCGAGGGAAGTAAGGCCTACGAGCAGTACTTC.

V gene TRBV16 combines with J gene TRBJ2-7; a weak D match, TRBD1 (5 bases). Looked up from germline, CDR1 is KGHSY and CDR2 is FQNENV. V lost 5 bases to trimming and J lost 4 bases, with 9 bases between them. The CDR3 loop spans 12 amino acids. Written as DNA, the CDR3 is TGTGCCAGCAGCGAAGGGGTGTACGAGCAGTACTTC. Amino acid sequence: CASSEGVYEQYF. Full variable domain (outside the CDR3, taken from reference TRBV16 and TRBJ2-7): GEEVAQTPKHLVRGEGQKAKLYCAPIKGHSYVFWYQQVLKNEFKFLISFQNENVFDETGMPKERFSAKCLPNSPCSLEIQATKLEDSAVYFCASSEGVYEQYFGPGTRLTVT.

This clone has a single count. As DNA, the CDR3 is TGTGCCAGCAGCAAATTCCCTGAAGAGACCCAGTACTTC. Protein sequence: CASSKFPEETQYF. This chain joins TRBV21-1 and TRBJ2-5; the table's D gene call, TRBD2, was not cross checked with the DNA. TRBV21-1 is a listed pseudogene. The CDR3 runs to 13 residues.

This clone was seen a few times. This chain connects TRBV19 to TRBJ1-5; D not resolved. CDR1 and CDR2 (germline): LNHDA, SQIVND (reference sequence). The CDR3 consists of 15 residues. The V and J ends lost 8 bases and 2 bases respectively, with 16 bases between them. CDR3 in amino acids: CASCTVLGGNQPQHF. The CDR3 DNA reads TGTGCCAGTTGTACTGTTCTGGGCGGCAATCAGCCCCAGCATTTT.

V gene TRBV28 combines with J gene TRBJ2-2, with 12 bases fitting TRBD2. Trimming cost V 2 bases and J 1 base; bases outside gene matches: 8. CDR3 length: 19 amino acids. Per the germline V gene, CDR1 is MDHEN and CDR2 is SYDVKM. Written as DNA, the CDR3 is TGTGCCAGCAGTTTAGTGAACGGACTAGCGGGGTTGAACACCGGGGAGCTGTTTTTT. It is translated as CASSLVNGLAGLNTGELFF.

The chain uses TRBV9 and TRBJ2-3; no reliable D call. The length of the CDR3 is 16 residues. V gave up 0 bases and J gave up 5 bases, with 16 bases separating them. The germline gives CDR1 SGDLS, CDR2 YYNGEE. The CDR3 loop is CASSVEQFHAGDTQYF. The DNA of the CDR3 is TGTGCCAGCAGCGTAGAACAATTTCATGCAGGAGATACGCAGTATTTT.

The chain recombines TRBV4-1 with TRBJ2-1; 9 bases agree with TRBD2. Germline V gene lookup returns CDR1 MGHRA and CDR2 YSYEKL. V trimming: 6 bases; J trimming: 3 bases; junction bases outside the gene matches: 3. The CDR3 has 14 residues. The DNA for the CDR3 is TGCGCCAGCAGGAGACTAGCGGTCTACAATGAGCAGTTCTTC. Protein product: CASRRLAVYNEQFF.

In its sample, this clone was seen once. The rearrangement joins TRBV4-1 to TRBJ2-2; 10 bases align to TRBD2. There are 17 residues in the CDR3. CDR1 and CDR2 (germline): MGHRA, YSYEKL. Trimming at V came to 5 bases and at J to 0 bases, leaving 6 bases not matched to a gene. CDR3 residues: CASSEGLALTNTGELFF. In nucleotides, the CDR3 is TGCGCCAGCAGCGAGGGACTAGCGCTGACGAACACCGGGGAGCTGTTTTTT.

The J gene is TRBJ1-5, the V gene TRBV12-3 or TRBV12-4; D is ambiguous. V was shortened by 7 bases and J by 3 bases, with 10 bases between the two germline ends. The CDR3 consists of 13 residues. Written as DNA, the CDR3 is TGTGCCAGCACCCGAGGAGACAATCAGCCCCAGCATTTT. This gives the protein CASTRGDNQPQHF.

The CDR3 sequence: CASSDQRGANVLTF. CDR3 sequence (DNA): TGTGCCAGCAGCGACCAGAGGGGGGCCAACGTCCTGACTTTC. The chain uses TRBV13 and TRBJ2-6; no clear D. Looked up from germline, CDR1 is PRHDT and CDR2 is FYEKMQ (reference sequence). Trimming took off 5 bases at V and 4 bases at J, with 9 bases between the two ends. This CDR3 region has 14 residues.

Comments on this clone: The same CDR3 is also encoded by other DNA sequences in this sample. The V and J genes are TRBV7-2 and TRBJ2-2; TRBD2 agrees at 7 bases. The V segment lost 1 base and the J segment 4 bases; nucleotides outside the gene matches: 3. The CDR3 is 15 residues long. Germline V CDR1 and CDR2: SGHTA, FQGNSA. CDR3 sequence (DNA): TGTGCCAGCAGCTTAGTGGGCGGGAGCACCGGGGAGCTGTTTTTT. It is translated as CASSLVGGSTGELFF.

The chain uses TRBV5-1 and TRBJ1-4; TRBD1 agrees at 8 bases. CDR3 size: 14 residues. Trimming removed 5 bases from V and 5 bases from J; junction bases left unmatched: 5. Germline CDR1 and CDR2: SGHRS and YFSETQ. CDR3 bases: TGCGCCAGCAGGCTGGACAGGGTCAATGAAAAACTGTTTTTT. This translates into CASRLDRVNEKLFF.

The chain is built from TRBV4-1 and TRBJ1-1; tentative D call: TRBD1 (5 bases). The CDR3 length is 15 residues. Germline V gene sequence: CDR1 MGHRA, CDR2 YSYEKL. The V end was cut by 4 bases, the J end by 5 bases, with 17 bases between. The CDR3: CASSPDGQGWTEAFF. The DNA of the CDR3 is TGCGCCAGCAGCCCGGATGGGCAGGGTTGGACTGAAGCTTTCTTT.